Presented here are 18 T cell receptor beta chains from one specimen sequenced in a study of cytomegalovirus exposure and HLA in healthy donors (dated by TCRdb to 2016 to 2017). Libraries came from the immunoSEQ multiplex PCR assay. A mixture of 60 forward primers for TCR Vbeta segments and 13 reverse primers for TCR Jbeta segments was used in the multiplex PCR. Entries here come from immuneACCESS through TCRdb and include only in-frame sequences with V and J called. Some clones fail to appear in such tables; in the studies checked, an unresolved V gene covers under half of the shortfall, and the cause of the remainder is unknown. Across this sample there are just under 150,000 clones, with around 85% seen only once. The ten top clones hold 2.5% to 3.5% of the sample. The sequenced material came from PBMCs. The receptors come from a woman younger than 45 in good health and CMV-seronegative.

This chain joins TRBV5-1 and TRBJ2-1; 11 nucleotides align to TRBD2. Germline V CDR1 and CDR2: SGHRS, YFSETQ. V gave up 0 bases and J gave up 8 bases; unmatched junction bases: 7. CDR3 size: 16 residues. The DNA for the CDR3 is TGCGCCAGCAGCTTGGGACCTAGCGGGGGGAGTGATGAGCAGTTCTTC. Encoded protein: CASSLGPSGGSDEQFF.

Only one count was recorded for this clone. The chain recombines TRBV30 with TRBJ1-2, with D possibly TRBD1 on 5 matching bases. The CDR3 loop spans 14 amino acids. Between the trimmed V and J ends, which lost 3 bases and 4 bases, there was a span of 15 bases. Germline V CDR1 and CDR2: GTSNPN, SVGIG (reference sequence). Here the CDR3 reads CAWSGARAVYGYTF. CDR3 DNA sequence: TGTGCCTGGAGCGGTGCCAGGGCCGTCTATGGCTACACCTTC.

The chain carries TRBV9 and TRBJ1-5; perhaps TRBD1 as D (5 bases). The CDR3 has 15 amino acids. Between the trimmed V and J ends, which lost 0 bases and 6 bases, there was a span of 13 bases. Germline V gene data show CDR1 as SGDLS and CDR2 as YYNGEE. CDR3 protein: CASSVEEGQGQPQHF. CDR3 coding DNA: TGTGCCAGCAGCGTAGAGGAGGGCCAGGGTCAGCCCCAGCATTTT.

This clone was found a few times. The chain employs TRBV19 and TRBJ2-7, with 10 bases lining up with TRBD1. The germline CDR1 and CDR2 sequences are LNHDA and SQIVND (reference sequence). J gave up 1 base and V 5 bases, and 8 bases lay outside the gene matches. The CDR3 runs to 16 residues. The CDR3 here is CASSLNGQGGSYEQYF. In DNA, the CDR3 is TGTGCCAGTAGTCTAAACGGACAGGGGGGTTCCTACGAGCAGTACTTC. Variable domain in full (rest from reference TRBV19 and TRBJ2-7): DGGITQSPKYLFRKEGQNVTLSCEQNLNHDAMYWYRQDPGQGLRLIYYSQIVNDFQKGDIAEGYSVSREKKESFPLTVTSAQKNPTAFYLCASSLNGQGGSYEQYFGPGTRLTVT.

The J gene is TRBJ2-7, the V gene TRBV9, with D perhaps matching TRBD2 (6 bases). The CDR3 loop spans 16 amino acids. Germline V gene lookup returns CDR1 SGDLS and CDR2 YYNGEE. The V end lost 5 bases, the J end lost 0 bases, and 18 bases lay between the germline ends. The CDR3 here is CASRQSGGPDSYEQYF. DNA of the CDR3: TGTGCCAGCAGACAGTCCGGGGGACCCGACTCCTACGAGCAGTACTTC. The variable domain in full, with the rest retrieved from reference TRBV9 and TRBJ2-7, is DSGVTQTPKHLITATGQRVTLRCSPRSGDLSVYWYQQSLDQGLQFLIQYYNGEERAKGNILERFSAQQFPDLHSELNLSSLELGDSALYFCASRQSGGPDSYEQYFGPGTRLTVT.

This clone was seen only once. The chain carries TRBV11-2 and TRBJ2-1; no firm D call. V was shortened by 3 bases and J by 7 bases, with 16 bases between the two germline ends. Germline CDR1 SGHAT, CDR2 FQNNGV. This CDR3 is 15 amino acids long. CDR3 region: CASSLGGGFLNEQFF. The CDR3 DNA follows: TGTGCCAGCAGCTTGGGTGGCGGATTTTTGAATGAGCAGTTCTTC.

This rearrangement joins TRBV6-5 to TRBJ2-3, with D perhaps matching TRBD2 (6 bases). The V and J ends lost 2 bases and 2 bases respectively, with 14 bases between them. The CDR3 consists of 16 residues. Germline V gene lookup returns CDR1 MNHEY and CDR2 SVGAGI. As DNA, the CDR3 is TGTGCCAGCAGTTACGGTAGCGGACTAATCACAGATACGCAGTATTTT. Translated, it gives CASSYGSGLITDTQYF.

This clone was seen just once. The CDR3 sequence is CASSDRTSGGAYNEQFF. The CDR3 nucleotides are TGTGCCAGCAGTGACAGGACTAGCGGGGGGGCCTACAATGAGCAGTTCTTC. This chain connects TRBV7-9 to TRBJ2-1; 15 nucleotides match TRBD2. The CDR3 has 17 amino acids. The germline V gene has CDR1 SEHNR and CDR2 FQNEAQ (reference sequence). J gave up 2 bases and V 6 bases, and 5 bases lay outside the gene matches.

The chain couples TRBV30 to TRBJ2-7; 7 nucleotides align to TRBD1. V lost 3 bases, J lost 4 bases, and 3 bases stayed unmatched. CDR1 is GTSNPN and CDR2 is SVGIG in the germline V gene (reference sequence). CDR3 size: 12 residues. The CDR3 region has the DNA TGTGCCTGGAGGCAGACAGGGTACGAGCAGTACTTC. Translation: CAWRQTGYEQYF.

The rearrangement uses TRBV7-9 and TRBJ2-3; 12 bases line up with TRBD2. This CDR3 region has 16 residues. CDR1 and CDR2 from the germline V gene are SEHNR and FQNEAQ (reference sequence). Germline trimming cut 5 bases from V and 4 bases from J; bases unmatched to any gene: 7. CDR3 coding DNA: TGTGCCAGCAGCCCCCAGACTAGCGGGAGTTCAGATACGCAGTATTTT. This translates into CASSPQTSGSSDTQYF.

The rearrangement links TRBV9 to TRBJ2-7, with 8 bases that match TRBD2. J was trimmed by 3 bases and V by 0 bases; bases with no gene match: 5. CDR1 and CDR2 (germline): SGDLS, YYNGEE. The CDR3 is 15 residues long. CDR3 sequence: CASSVDPGGSYEQYF. CDR3 nucleotide sequence: TGTGCCAGCAGCGTAGATCCGGGAGGGAGCTACGAGCAGTACTTC.

This rearrangement joins TRBV18 to TRBJ2-2; 8 nucleotides line up with TRBD2. J was trimmed by 3 bases and V by 3 bases; bases with no gene match: 3. Germline V gives CDR1 KGHSH, CDR2 LQKENI. CDR3 length: 15 amino acids. The CDR3 loop is CASSPREGDTGELFF. The CDR3 DNA sequence: TGTGCCAGCTCACCTCGGGAGGGCGACACCGGGGAGCTGTTTTTT.

The chain carries TRBV2 and TRBJ2-7; tentative D call: TRBD1 (6 bases). The CDR3 sequence is 14 residues long. CDR1 SNHLY and CDR2 FYNNEI come from the germline V gene. Trimming removed 4 bases from V and 4 bases from J, with 14 bases in between. DNA for the CDR3: TGTGCCAGCAGTGTGCAGGGGAGCGTGTACGAGCAGTACTTC. The encoded protein is CASSVQGSVYEQYF.

The chain has TRBV21-1 and TRBJ2-3; TRBD1 reflects the table's D call only, with no check against the DNA. TRBV21-1 is described as a pseudogene. The CDR3 consists of 14 residues. DNA for the CDR3: TGTGCCAGCATCCCAGGTCCTAGGGGAGATACGCAGTATTTT. Residues: CASIPGPRGDTQYF.

The genes are TRBV5-1 and TRBJ2-7; 7 bases fit TRBD1. CDR3 size: 15 residues. The junction had 8 bases not matched to a gene; V was cut back by 0 bases and J by 5 bases. Germline CDR1 SGHRS, CDR2 YFSETQ. CDR3 in amino acids: CASSLETTGYHEQYF. The CDR3 nucleotides read TGCGCCAGCAGCTTGGAAACGACAGGGTACCACGAGCAGTACTTC.

As regards this clone: The same CDR3 is also encoded by other DNA sequences in this sample. This sequence joins TRBV29-1 and TRBJ2-2; TRBD2 is a possible D gene (7 bases). The V gene's germline CDR1 is SQVTM and CDR2 ANQGSEA. Deletions cut 4 bases from V and 7 bases from J, with 16 bases between. The CDR3 is 14 amino acids. CDR3 amino acids: CSVATGGWGGELFF. CDR3 DNA: TGCAGCGTTGCGACGGGGGGCTGGGGCGGGGAGCTGTTTTTT.

This sequence joins TRBV18 and TRBJ1-4; perhaps TRBD1 as D (5 bases). Germline CDR1 KGHSH, CDR2 LQKENI. The CDR3 runs to 14 residues. V was trimmed by 4 bases and J by 6 bases, leaving 12 bases between them. CDR3 DNA sequence: TGTGCCAGCTCACGGGCAGGGCTGGATGAAAAACTGTTTTTT. It specifies CASSRAGLDEKLFF.

CDR3 sequence (DNA): TGTGCCACCAGCAGAGAGGCTCCAGGGAGGTATGCTGGGGCCAACGTCCTGACTTTC. This gives the protein CATSREAPGRYAGANVLTF. The chain carries TRBV15 and TRBJ2-6; D is perhaps TRBD2 (6 bases). The CDR3 covers 19 residues. V lost 0 bases and J lost 2, with 17 bases in between. CDR1 is LNHNV, CDR2 YYDKDF, per germline (reference sequence).